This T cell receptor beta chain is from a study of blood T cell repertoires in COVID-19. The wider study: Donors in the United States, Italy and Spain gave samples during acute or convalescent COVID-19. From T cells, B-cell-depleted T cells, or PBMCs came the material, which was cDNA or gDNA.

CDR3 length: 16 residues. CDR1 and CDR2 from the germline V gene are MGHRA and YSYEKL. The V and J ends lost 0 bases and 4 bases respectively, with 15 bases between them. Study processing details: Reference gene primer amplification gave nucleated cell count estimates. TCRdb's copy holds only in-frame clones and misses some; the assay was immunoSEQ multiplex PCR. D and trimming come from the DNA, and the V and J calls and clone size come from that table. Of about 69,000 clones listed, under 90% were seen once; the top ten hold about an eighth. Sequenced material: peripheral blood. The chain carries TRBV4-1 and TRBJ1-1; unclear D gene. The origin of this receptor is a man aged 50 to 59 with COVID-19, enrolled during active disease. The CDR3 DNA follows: TGCGCCAGCAGCCAAGATCCAGGAATGGTGAGCACTGAAGCTTTCTTT. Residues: CASSQDPGMVSTEAFF.